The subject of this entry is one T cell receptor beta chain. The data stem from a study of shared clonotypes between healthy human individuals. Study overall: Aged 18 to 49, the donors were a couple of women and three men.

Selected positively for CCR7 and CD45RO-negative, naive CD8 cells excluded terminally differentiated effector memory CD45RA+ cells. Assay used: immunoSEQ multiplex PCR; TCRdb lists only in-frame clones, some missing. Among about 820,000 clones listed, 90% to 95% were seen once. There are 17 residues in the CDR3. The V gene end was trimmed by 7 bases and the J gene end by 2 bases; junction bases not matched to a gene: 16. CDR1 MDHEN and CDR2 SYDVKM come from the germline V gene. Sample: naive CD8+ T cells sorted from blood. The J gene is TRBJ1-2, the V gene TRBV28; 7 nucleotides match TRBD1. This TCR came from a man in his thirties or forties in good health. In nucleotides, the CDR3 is TGTGCCAGCACTTACATGACAGGGTCTCCAGAGAACTATGGCTACACCTTC. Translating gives CASTYMTGSPENYGYTF.